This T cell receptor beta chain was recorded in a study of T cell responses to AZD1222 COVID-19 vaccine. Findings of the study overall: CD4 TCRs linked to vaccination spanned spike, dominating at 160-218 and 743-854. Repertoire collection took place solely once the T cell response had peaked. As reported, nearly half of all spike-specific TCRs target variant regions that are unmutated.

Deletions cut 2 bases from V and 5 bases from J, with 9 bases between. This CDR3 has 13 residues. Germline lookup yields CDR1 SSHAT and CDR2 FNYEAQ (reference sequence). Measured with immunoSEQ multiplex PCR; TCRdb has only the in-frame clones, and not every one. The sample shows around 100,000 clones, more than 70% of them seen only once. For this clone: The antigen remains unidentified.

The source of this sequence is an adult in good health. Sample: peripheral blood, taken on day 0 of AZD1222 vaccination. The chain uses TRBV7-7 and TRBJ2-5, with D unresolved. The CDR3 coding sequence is TGTGCCAGCAGCTTATCCCCTCGGGAGACCCAGTACTTC. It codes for CASSLSPRETQYF.